The sequence of this TCR beta chain was determined in a study of blood T cells in healthy people across ages. Findings of the study overall: Underestimates were what the diversity estimates from one million T cells were considered to be.

Primers used in a second PCR of about 7 to 11 cycles were a sample-barcoded 5' primer and a J-beta primer mix. TCRdb re-derived calls from the 5' RACE reads in MiXCR, one entry per CDR3 protein. The data contain approximately 600,000 distinct CDR3 sequences, 58% of them singletons. Each donor supplied roughly 9.1 milliliters of peripheral blood. Per sample, at least 6 micrograms of total RNA were extracted. Comments on this clonotype: Its cognate antigen is unknown. A junction end diverges from the germline sequence, so it may reflect a read error.

The length of the CDR3 is 14 residues. From germline, CDR1 is DFQATT and CDR2 SNEGSKA (reference sequence). The chain links TRBV20-1 to TRBJ2-1; 11 bases align to TRBD1. Sequenced material: blood. The clonotype comes from a man aged 55 to 70 in good health. As DNA, the CDR3 is TGCAGTGCGTGGACAGGGGGCTCCTACAGTGAGCAGTTCTTC. Protein: CSAWTGGSYSEQFF.